A selection of T cell receptor beta chains follows, all from one sample in a study of shared clonotypes between healthy human individuals. The protocol was immunoSEQ multiplex PCR, while the TCRdb copy is restricted to in-frame clones and leaves out a portion. The sample consists of around 650,000 clones, 96% of them appearing once. Specimen: naive CD8+ T cells sorted from blood. Every receptor here comes from a woman in her twenties or thirties in good health. CDR3s include the opening cysteine and the closing phenylalanine or tryptophan. D genes are given only for firm matches. A clone size is listed for some rows: how often the clone was seen (once, few, many), or a class if it is expanded.

>.|.|TRBJ2-5|TRBV4-1
CASSHFQKETQYF
TGCGCCAGCAGCCATTTCCAGAAAGAGACCCAGTACTTC
>.|.|TRBJ2-1|TRBV13
CASSFSYGRVYNEQFF
TGTGCCAGCAGCTTCTCCTACGGGAGAGTCTACAATGAGCAGTTCTTC
>.|.|TRBJ2-2|TRBV5-4
CASSLTGTGELFF
TGTGCCAGCAGCTTGACAGGGACCGGGGAGCTGTTTTTT
>TRBD1|once|TRBJ2-3|TRBV10-3
CAINRDSEPKNTDTQYF
TGTGCCATCAACAGGGACAGTGAACCCAAAAACACAGATACGCAGTATTTT
>.|.|TRBJ2-1|TRBV5-1
CASSPGMSSYNEQFF
TGCGCCAGCAGCCCAGGTATGAGCTCCTACAATGAGCAGTTCTTC
>TRBD2|.|TRBJ2-3|TRBV10-3
CAISESSGRAVDTQYF
TGTGCCATCAGTGAGTCTAGCGGGAGGGCCGTAGATACGCAGTATTTT
>TRBD2|.|TRBJ2-7|TRBV7-8
CASSSNTGTSWSYEQYF
TGTGCCAGCAGCTCGAATACCGGGACTAGCTGGTCCTACGAGCAGTACTTC
>TRBD1|.|TRBJ1-1|TRBV28
CASSPDRESTEAFF
TGTGCCAGCAGTCCGGACAGGGAATCCACTGAAGCTTTCTTT
>.|.|TRBJ2-1|TRBV27
CASRDVGWSSYNEQFF
TGTGCCAGCAGAGATGTGGGGTGGAGCTCCTACAATGAGCAGTTCTTC
>.|.|TRBJ2-7|TRBV2
CASRPKIAYEQYF
TGTGCCAGCAGGCCGAAAATCGCCTACGAGCAGTACTTC
>TRBD2|.|TRBJ2-1|TRBV19
CASRALAGGPSEQFF
TGTGCCAGTAGGGCTCTAGCGGGAGGGCCGAGTGAGCAGTTCTTC
>TRBD1|.|TRBJ2-2|TRBV19
CASSMTGGSGELFF
TGTGCCAGTAGTATGACAGGGGGATCCGGGGAGCTGTTTTTT
>.|.|TRBJ2-1|TRBV29-1
CSVGEPNEQFF
TGCAGCGTTGGGGAGCCGAATGAGCAGTTCTTC
>.|.|TRBJ2-7|TRBV27
CASKGTYEQYF
TGTGCCAGCAAGGGGACCTACGAGCAGTACTTC
>TRBD1|.|TRBJ1-5|TRBV7-8
CASSGGGTDSNQPQHF
TGTGCCAGCAGCGGGGGGGGGACAGATAGCAATCAGCCCCAGCATTTT
>.|.|TRBJ2-1|TRBV4-1
CASSQVGGDEQFF
TGCGCCAGCAGCCAAGTTGGTGGGGATGAGCAGTTCTTC
>.|.|TRBJ2-7|TRBV29-1
CSVEDRSSYEQYF
TGCAGCGTTGAAGATCGATCCAGCTACGAGCAGTACTTC
>.|.|TRBJ2-7|TRBV5-5
CASSLRRAYEQYF
TGTGCCAGCAGCTTGCGCAGGGCATACGAGCAGTACTTC
>.|.|TRBJ2-7|TRBV19
CASSKYIAGTSAEQYF
TGTGCCAGTAGCAAATACATAGCCGGGACGTCGGCCGAGCAGTACTTC
>.|once|TRBJ1-1|TRBV25-1
CASTLGGMTEAFF
TGTGCCAGCACCTTAGGGGGAATGACTGAAGCTTTCTTT
>.|.|TRBJ2-7|TRBV28
CASRASKIKVYEQYF
TGTGCCAGCAGGGCCTCAAAGATCAAGGTCTACGAGCAGTACTTC
>TRBD1|.|TRBJ2-7|TRBV7-6
CASSLGSSGTGFLYEQYF
TGTGCCAGCAGCTTAGGCTCGTCCGGGACAGGTTTTTTGTACGAGCAGTACTTC
>.|.|TRBJ2-7|TRBV19
CASAGRHSDEQYF
TGTGCCTCGGCGGGGCGTCACTCGGACGAGCAGTACTTC
>.|.|TRBJ1-5|TRBV25-1
CASSDAGRNQPQHF
TGTGCCAGCAGTGATGCAGGGCGCAATCAGCCCCAGCATTTT
>TRBD1|.|TRBJ2-7|TRBV19
CASSLGQGGTYEQYF
TGTGCCAGTAGCCTCGGACAGGGTGGCACCTACGAGCAGTACTTC
>.|.|TRBJ1-1|TRBV6-6
CASSLGAALNTEAFF
TGTGCCAGCAGCCTAGGAGCAGCCTTGAACACTGAAGCTTTCTTT
>.|.|TRBJ1-1|TRBV30
CAWSVGTEAFF
TGTGCCTGGAGTGTCGGCACTGAAGCTTTCTTT
>TRBD1|.|TRBJ2-7|TRBV10-3
CAISDRGQGTSYEQYF
TGTGCCATCAGTGACCGAGGACAGGGGACGTCCTACGAGCAGTACTTC
>.|.|TRBJ2-7|TRBV20-1
CKAAHSYEQYF
TGCAAAGCGGCCCACTCCTACGAGCAGTACTTC
>.|.|TRBJ2-3|TRBV7-9
CASSLAQGSSTDTQYF
TGTGCCAGCAGCTTAGCGCAGGGATCTAGCACAGATACGCAGTATTTT
>.|.|TRBJ1-4|TRBV5-1
CASSLGGRNEKLFF
TGCGCCAGCAGCTTGGGGGGAAGAAATGAAAAACTGTTTTTT
>TRBD1|.|TRBJ2-7|TRBV5-1
CASQGQGSEQYF
TGCGCCAGCCAGGGACAGGGGAGCGAGCAGTACTTC
>.|.|TRBJ2-1|TRBV5-8
CASSLGYSDSPGRFF
TGTGCCAGCAGCTTGGGATATTCTGACAGCCCCGGTAGGTTCTTC
>.|.|TRBJ1-5|TRBV6-1
CASSEGWSNQPQHF
TGTGCCAGCAGTGAAGGATGGAGCAATCAGCCCCAGCATTTT
>.|.|TRBJ2-1|TRBV2
CASLGESYNEQFF
TGTGCCAGCTTGGGGGAGTCCTACAATGAGCAGTTCTTC
>.|.|TRBJ2-7|TRBV7-9
CASSLGRDEQYF
TGTGCCAGCAGCTTAGGTAGGGACGAGCAGTACTTC
>.|once|TRBJ2-4|TRBV27
CASSPRSGDNIQYF
TGTGCCAGCAGCCCTCGATCGGGGGATAACATTCAGTACTTC
>.|once|TRBJ1-4|TRBV7-9
CASSLVQGHEKLFF
TGTGCCAGCAGCTTAGTTCAGGGGCATGAAAAACTGTTTTTT
>.|once|TRBJ2-5|TRBV29-1
CSVAGTDNYQETQYF
TGCAGCGTTGCTGGTACAGACAATTACCAAGAGACCCAGTACTTC
>TRBD1|.|TRBJ1-4|TRBV13
CASSVQGTNEKLFF
TGTGCCAGCAGCGTACAGGGGACTAATGAAAAACTGTTTTTT
>TRBD1|once|TRBJ1-2|TRBV25-1
CASSGQGANGYTF
TGTGCCAGCAGTGGACAGGGGGCTAATGGCTACACCTTC
>.|.|TRBJ2-1|TRBV6-5
CASTLAGEGYNEQFF
TGTGCCAGCACCCTCGCAGGGGAGGGCTACAATGAGCAGTTCTTC
>.|once|TRBJ1-4|TRBV27
CASRDDGSANEKLFF
TGTGCCAGCAGGGACGACGGTAGTGCTAATGAAAAACTGTTTTTT
>TRBD1|.|TRBJ2-7|TRBV27
CASTGTGAYEQYF
TGTGCCAGCACCGGGACAGGGGCCTACGAGCAGTACTTC
>.|.|TRBJ2-5|TRBV4-1
CASSLDRGGTHKTQYF
TGCGCCAGCAGCCTTGATCGTGGGGGGACCCACAAGACCCAGTACTTC
>.|once|TRBJ2-1|TRBV13
CASAIWGNEQFF
TGTGCCAGCGCCATTTGGGGCAATGAGCAGTTCTTC
>TRBD1|once|TRBJ1-2|TRBV11-2
CASSSRTGVYGYTF
TGTGCCAGCAGCTCAAGGACAGGGGTTTACGGCTACACCTTC
>.|.|TRBJ2-7|TRBV28
CASSLWSRDSQLSSYEQYF
TGTGCCAGCAGTTTATGGTCTCGGGACTCCCAACTGAGCTCCTACGAGCAGTACTTC
>.|once|TRBJ2-6|TRBV19
CASSIGAFGANVLTF
TGTGCCAGTAGTATAGGAGCCTTTGGGGCCAACGTCCTGACTTTC
>.|once|TRBJ2-7|TRBV7-6
CASSVVGYEQYF
TGTGCCAGCAGCGTCGTAGGGTACGAGCAGTACTTC
>TRBD2|.|TRBJ2-5|TRBV4-2
CASSQEELAGGTQYF
TGTGCCAGCAGCCAAGAGGAGCTAGCGGGCGGGACCCAGTACTTC
>.|.|TRBJ2-7|TRBV7-9
CASSAGSYEQYF
TGTGCCAGCAGCGCAGGCTCCTACGAGCAGTACTTC
>.|.|TRBJ2-6|TRBV5-1
CASIAPGANVLTF
TGCGCCAGCATCGCCCCAGGGGCCAACGTCCTGACTTTC
>.|.|TRBJ2-7|TRBV28
CASSLSGGTGQYF
TGTGCCAGCAGTTTGAGTGGCGGGACGGGGCAGTACTTC
>.|.|TRBJ2-1|TRBV6-5
CASSPNPTRTEQFF
TGTGCCAGCAGCCCGAACCCGACTAGAACTGAGCAGTTCTTC